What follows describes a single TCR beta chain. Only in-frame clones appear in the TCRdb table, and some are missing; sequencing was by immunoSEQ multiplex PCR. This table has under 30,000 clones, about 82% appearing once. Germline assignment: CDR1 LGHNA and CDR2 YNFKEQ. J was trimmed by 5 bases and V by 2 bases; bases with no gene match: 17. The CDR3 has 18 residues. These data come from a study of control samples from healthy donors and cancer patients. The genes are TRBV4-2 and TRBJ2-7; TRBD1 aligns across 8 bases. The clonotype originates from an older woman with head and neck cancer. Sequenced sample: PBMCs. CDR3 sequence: CASSQIMFRSQGADEQYF. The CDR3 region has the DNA TGTGCCAGCAGCCAAATTATGTTCCGGAGTCAGGGGGCAGACGAGCAGTACTTC.